These 10 T cell receptor beta chains were all obtained from the same sample, sequenced in a study of cytomegalovirus exposure and HLA in healthy donors. Primers for the PCR totalled 60 Vbeta and 13 Jbeta. The table came from immunoSEQ multiplex PCR; TCRdb's copy has only in-frame clones and leaves some out. The sample carries about 140,000 clones, 75% to 80% recorded once. Sequences were obtained from PBMCs. These receptors originate from a young man in good health and CMV-seronegative.

The rearrangement uses TRBV5-1 and TRBJ2-7, with 12 nucleotides matching TRBD2. The CDR3 covers 16 residues. Germline V gene lookup returns CDR1 SGHRS and CDR2 YFSETQ. Trimming cost V 3 bases and J 0 bases; bases outside gene matches: 4. The CDR3 sequence: CASSYLTSGSSYEQYF. The CDR3 coding sequence is TGCGCCAGCAGCTACTTGACTAGCGGGAGCTCCTACGAGCAGTACTTC.

The rearrangement joins TRBV6-1 to TRBJ2-6, with 7 positions matching TRBD1. CDR3 length: 16 amino acids. In germline, CDR1 is MNHNS, CDR2 SASEGT. The J segment lost 1 base and the V segment lost 4 bases, leaving 4 bases of the junction unmatched. CDR3 sequence: CASSARTGSGANVLTF. The CDR3 coding sequence is TGTGCCAGCAGTGCCCGGACAGGTTCTGGGGCCAACGTCCTGACTTTC.

V and J are TRBV28 and TRBJ2-1, with TRBD2 matching 11 bases. The trim removed 5 bases at V and 0 bases at J, leaving 0 bases unmatched. The CDR3 loop spans 15 amino acids. CDR1 is MDHEN, CDR2 SYDVKM, per germline. The CDR3 protein is CASSLAGGSYNEQFF. CDR3 DNA: TGTGCCAGCAGTCTAGCGGGGGGCTCCTACAATGAGCAGTTCTTC.

The chain uses TRBV28 and TRBJ2-5, with 10 positions matching TRBD2. The CDR3 extends over 14 amino acids. Germline V CDR1 and CDR2: MDHEN, SYDVKM. V shed 8 bases and J 4 bases; nucleotides not matched to a gene: 7. The CDR3 nucleotides are TGTGCCAGCCTGATAAGCGGGAGGGGAGAGACCCAGTACTTC. It translates to CASLISGRGETQYF.

The V call is TRBV2, the J call TRBJ1-1; TRBD1 matches 8 bases. V shed 6 bases, J shed 5 bases, and the junction held 11 bases outside the gene matches. Per germline, CDR1 SNHLY and CDR2 FYNNEI. The CDR3 consists of 15 residues. CDR3 loop: CASRFDRQGSTEAFF. DNA for the CDR3: TGTGCCAGCAGGTTCGATAGACAGGGGAGTACTGAAGCTTTCTTT.

The CDR3 DNA reads TGTGCCAGCAGTGATTCGGGTATCACAGATACGCAGTATTTT. Encoded protein: CASSDSGITDTQYF. This chain links TRBV6-1 with TRBJ2-3; D is uncertain. V lost 3 bases to trimming and J lost 2 bases, with 9 bases between them. The CDR3 contains 14 residues. Germline V lookup: CDR1 MNHNS, CDR2 SASEGT.

The gene calls are TRBV10-1 and TRBJ1-2, with D perhaps matching TRBD1 (5 bases). The V gene lost 10 bases and the J gene lost 1 base, with 22 bases spanning the gap. Germline CDR1 reads WNHNN; CDR2 reads SYGVQD (reference sequence). The length of the CDR3 is 16 residues. CDR3 protein: CAIRRGRTSFNYGYTF. The CDR3 DNA follows: TGCGCCATCAGGCGGGGCAGAACCTCTTTTAACTATGGCTACACCTTC.

The rearrangement links TRBV5-1 to TRBJ2-3; D is possibly TRBD2 (7 bases). V lost 3 bases and J lost 8, with 16 bases in between. Germline loops: CDR1 SGHRS, CDR2 YFSETQ. The CDR3 is 14 residues long. The CDR3 region is CASSWEQGRGTQYF. CDR3 nucleotides: TGCGCCAGCAGCTGGGAGCAGGGGAGGGGTACGCAGTATTTT.

This chain uses TRBV7-9 with TRBJ1-1; D is ambiguous. Germline values: CDR1 SEHNR, CDR2 FQNEAQ (reference sequence). V was pared by 1 base and J by 3 bases, with 9 bases between. CDR3 length equals 14 residues. The CDR3 region is CASSLGHLHTEAFF. The CDR3 DNA sequence: TGTGCCAGCAGCTTAGGCCACTTACACACTGAAGCTTTCTTT.

This chain joins TRBV2 and TRBJ1-4; 8 bases match TRBD1. The V segment lost 6 bases and the J segment 8 bases; nucleotides outside the gene matches: 8. CDR1 SNHLY and CDR2 FYNNEI come from the germline V gene. There are 14 residues in the CDR3. The CDR3 DNA reads TGTGCCAGCAGCTACAGGGGGGCCGGGGAAAAACTGTTTTTT. Protein: CASSYRGAGEKLFF.